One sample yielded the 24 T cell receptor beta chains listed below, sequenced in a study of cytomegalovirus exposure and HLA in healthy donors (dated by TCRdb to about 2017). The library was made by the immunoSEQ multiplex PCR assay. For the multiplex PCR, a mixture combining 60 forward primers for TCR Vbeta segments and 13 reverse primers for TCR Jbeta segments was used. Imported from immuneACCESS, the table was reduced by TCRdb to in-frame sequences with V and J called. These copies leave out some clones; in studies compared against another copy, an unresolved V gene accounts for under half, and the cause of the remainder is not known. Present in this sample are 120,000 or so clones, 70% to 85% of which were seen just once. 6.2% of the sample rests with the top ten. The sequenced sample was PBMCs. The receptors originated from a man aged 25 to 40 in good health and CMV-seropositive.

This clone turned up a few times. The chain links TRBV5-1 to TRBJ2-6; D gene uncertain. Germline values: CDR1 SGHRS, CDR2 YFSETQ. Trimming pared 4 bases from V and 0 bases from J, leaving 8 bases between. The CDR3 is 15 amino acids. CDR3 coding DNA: TGCGCCAGCAGCCCCTCTCTCTCTGGGGCCAACGTCCTGACTTTC. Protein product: CASSPSLSGANVLTF.

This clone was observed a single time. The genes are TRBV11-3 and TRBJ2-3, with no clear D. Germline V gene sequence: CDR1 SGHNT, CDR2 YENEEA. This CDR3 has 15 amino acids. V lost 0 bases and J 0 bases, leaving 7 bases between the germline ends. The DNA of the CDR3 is TGTGCCAGCAGCTTAGAGGGCCGAAGCACAGATACGCAGTATTTT. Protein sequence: CASSLEGRSTDTQYF.

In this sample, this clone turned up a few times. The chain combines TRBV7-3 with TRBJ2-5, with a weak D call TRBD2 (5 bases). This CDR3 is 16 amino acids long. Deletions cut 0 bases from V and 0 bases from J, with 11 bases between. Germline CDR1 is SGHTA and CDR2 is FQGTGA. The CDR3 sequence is CASSLTGSSYQETQYF. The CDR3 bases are TGTGCCAGCAGCTTAACGGGTTCTAGCTACCAAGAGACCCAGTACTTC.

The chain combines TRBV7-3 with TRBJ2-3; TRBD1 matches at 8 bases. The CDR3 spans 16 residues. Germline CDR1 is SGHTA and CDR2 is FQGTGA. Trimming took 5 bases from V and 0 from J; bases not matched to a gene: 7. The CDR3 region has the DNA TGTGCCAGCAGCGACGGACAGGGCGGGAGCACAGATACGCAGTATTTT. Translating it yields CASSDGQGGSTDTQYF.

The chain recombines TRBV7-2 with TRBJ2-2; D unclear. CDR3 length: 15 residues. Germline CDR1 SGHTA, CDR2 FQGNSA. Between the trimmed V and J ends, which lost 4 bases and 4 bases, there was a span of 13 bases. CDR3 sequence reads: CASSYPGRITGELFF. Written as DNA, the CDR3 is TGTGCCAGCAGCTATCCAGGTCGGATCACCGGGGAGCTGTTTTTT. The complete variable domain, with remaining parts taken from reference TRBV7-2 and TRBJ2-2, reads GAGVSQSPSNKVTEKGKDVELRCDPISGHTALYWYRQSLGQGLEFLIYFQGNSAPDKSGLPSDRFSAERTGGSVSTLTIQRTQQEDSAVYLCASSYPGRITGELFFGEGSRLTVL.

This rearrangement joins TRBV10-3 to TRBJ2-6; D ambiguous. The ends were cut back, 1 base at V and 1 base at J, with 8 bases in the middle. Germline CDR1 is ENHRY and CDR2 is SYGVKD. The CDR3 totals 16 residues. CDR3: CAISEFDNSGANVLTF. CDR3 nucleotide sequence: TGTGCCATCAGTGAGTTCGACAATTCTGGGGCCAACGTCCTGACTTTC.

DNA of the CDR3: TGTGCCAGCAGTTACGAATACCTAAGCTCCTACGAGCAGTACTTC. Translating gives CASSYEYLSSYEQYF. J is TRBJ2-7 and V is TRBV6-5; the D is unclear. The CDR3 has 15 residues. From germline, CDR1 is MNHEY and CDR2 SVGAGI. V was trimmed by 2 bases and J by 0 bases, leaving 11 bases between them.

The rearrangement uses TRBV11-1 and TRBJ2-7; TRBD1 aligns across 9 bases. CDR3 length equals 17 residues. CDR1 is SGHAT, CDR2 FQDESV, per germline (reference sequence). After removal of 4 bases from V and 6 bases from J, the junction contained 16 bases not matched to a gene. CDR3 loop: CASSCTPPGQGRCEQYF. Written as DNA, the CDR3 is TGTGCCAGCAGCTGTACGCCTCCGGGACAGGGTAGATGCGAGCAGTACTTC.

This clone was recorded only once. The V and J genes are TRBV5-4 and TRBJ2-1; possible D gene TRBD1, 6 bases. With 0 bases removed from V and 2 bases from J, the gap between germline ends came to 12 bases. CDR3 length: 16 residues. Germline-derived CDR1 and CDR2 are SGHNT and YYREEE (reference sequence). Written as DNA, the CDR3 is TGTGCCAGCAGCTTGGAGCAGGGGTTGACCTACAATGAGCAGTTCTTC. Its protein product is CASSLEQGLTYNEQFF.

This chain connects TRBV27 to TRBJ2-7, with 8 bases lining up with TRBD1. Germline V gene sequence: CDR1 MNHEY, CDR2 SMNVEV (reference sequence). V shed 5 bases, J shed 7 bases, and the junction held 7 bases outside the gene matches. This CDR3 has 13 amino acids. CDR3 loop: CASSPRTGWEQYF. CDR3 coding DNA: TGTGCCAGCAGTCCGCGGACAGGGTGGGAGCAGTACTTC.

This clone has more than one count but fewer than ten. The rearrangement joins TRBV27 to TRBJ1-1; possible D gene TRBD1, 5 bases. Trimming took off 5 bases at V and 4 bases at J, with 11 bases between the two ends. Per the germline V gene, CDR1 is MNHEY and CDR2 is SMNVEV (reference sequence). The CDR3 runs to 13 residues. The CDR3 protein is CASSVQVGTEAFF. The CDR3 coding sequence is TGTGCCAGCAGTGTACAGGTGGGCACTGAAGCTTTCTTT.

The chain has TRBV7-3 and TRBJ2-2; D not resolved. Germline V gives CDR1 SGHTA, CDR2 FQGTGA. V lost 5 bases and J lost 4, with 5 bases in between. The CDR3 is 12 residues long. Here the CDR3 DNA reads TGTGCCAGCAGCCTAGGCACCGGGGAGCTGTTTTTT. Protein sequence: CASSLGTGELFF.

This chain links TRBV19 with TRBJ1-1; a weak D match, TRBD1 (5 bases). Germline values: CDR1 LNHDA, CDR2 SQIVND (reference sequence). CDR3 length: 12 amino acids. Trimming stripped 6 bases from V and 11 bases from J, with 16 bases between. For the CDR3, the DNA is TGTGCCAGTAGGGGGAGGGGATTTGAGGCTTTCTTT. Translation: CASRGRGFEAFF.

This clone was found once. CDR3 DNA: TGCGCCAGCAGGACCGACAGAGATACGCAGTATTTT. Its translation is CASRTDRDTQYF. The chain carries TRBV5-1 and TRBJ2-3; TRBD1 might be the D (5 bases). The germline V and J ends were trimmed by 5 bases and 5 bases, with 9 bases remaining between them. Germline CDR1 and CDR2: SGHRS and YFSETQ. CDR3 length: 12 residues. The full variable domain, completed using reference TRBV5-1 and TRBJ2-3, is KAGVTQTPRYLIKTRGQQVTLSCSPISGHRSVSWYQQTPGQGLQFLFEYFSETQRNKGNFPGRFSGRQFSNSRSEMNVSTLELGDSALYLCASRTDRDTQYFGPGTRLTVL.

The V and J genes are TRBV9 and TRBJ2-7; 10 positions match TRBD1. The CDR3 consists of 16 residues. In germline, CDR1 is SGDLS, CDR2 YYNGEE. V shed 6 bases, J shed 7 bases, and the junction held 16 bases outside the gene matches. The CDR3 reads CASIEGGTGVSREQYF. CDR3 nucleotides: TGTGCCAGCATCGAAGGGGGGACAGGGGTCTCGAGGGAGCAGTACTTC.

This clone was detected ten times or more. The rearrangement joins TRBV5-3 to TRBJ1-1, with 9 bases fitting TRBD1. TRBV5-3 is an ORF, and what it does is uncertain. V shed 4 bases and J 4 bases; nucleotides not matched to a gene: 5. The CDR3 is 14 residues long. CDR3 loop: CARSPGTGITEAFF. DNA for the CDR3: TGTGCCAGAAGCCCCGGGACAGGGATCACTGAAGCTTTCTTT.

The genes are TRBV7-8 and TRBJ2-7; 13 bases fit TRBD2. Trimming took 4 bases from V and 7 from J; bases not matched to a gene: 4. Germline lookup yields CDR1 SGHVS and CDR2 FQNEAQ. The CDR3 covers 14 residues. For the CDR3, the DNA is TGTGCCAGCAGCTGGGGACTAGCGGGGAGGGAGCAGTACTTC. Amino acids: CASSWGLAGREQYF.

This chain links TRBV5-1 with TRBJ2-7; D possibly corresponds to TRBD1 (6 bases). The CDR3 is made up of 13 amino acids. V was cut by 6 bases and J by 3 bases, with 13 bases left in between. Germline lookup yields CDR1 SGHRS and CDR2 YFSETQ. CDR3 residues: CASTAPGVYEQYF. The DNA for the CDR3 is TGCGCCAGCACCGCTCCAGGGGTCTACGAGCAGTACTTC.

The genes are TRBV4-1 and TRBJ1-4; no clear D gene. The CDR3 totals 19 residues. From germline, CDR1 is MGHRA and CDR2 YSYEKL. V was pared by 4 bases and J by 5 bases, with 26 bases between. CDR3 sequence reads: CASSPQSFQWQAINEKLFF. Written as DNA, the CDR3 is TGCGCCAGCAGCCCCCAAAGTTTCCAGTGGCAAGCGATCAATGAAAAACTGTTTTTT.

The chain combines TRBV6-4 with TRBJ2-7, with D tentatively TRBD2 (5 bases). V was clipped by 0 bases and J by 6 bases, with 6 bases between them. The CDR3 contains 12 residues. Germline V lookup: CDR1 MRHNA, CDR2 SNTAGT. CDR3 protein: CASSDSGGEQYF. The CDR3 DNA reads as TGTGCCAGCAGTGACTCCGGAGGCGAGCAGTACTTC.

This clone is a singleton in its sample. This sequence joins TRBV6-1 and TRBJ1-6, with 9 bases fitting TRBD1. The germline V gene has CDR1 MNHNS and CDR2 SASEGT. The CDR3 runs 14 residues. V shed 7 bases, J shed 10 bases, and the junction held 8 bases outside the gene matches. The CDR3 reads CASTYPGTGSPLHF. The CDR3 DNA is TGTGCCAGCACGTATCCCGGGACAGGGTCACCCCTCCACTTT.

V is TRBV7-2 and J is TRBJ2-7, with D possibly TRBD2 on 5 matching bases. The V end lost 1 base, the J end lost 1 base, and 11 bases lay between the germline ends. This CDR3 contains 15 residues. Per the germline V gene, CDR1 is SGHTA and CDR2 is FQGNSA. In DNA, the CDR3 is TGTGCCAGCAGCTTAGTAACGACGGGGTCCTACGAGCAGTACTTC. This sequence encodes CASSLVTTGSYEQYF.

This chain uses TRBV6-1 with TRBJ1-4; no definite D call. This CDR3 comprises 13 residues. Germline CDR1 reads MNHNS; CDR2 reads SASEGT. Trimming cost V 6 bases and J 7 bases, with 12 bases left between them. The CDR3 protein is CASSGTPGEKLFF. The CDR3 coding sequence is TGTGCCAGCAGCGGCACGCCAGGTGAAAAACTGTTTTTT.

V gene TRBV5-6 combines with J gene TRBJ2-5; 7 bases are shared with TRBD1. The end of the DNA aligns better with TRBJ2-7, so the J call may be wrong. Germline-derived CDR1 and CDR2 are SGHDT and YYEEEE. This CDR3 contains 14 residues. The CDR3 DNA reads TGTGCCAGCAGCTCCCCAGGGGCAGGGGGCGAGCAGTACTTC. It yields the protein CASSSPGAGGEQYF.